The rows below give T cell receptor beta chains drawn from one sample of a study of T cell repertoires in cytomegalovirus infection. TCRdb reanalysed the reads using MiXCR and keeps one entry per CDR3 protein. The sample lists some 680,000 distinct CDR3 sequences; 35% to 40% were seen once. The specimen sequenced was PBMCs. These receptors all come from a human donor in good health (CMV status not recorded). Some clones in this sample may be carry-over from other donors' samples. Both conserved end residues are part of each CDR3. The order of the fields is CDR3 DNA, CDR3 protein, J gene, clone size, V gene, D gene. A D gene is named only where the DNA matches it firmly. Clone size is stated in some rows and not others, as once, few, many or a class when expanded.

TGTGCCGGTACCGACAGGGACCCAAATAGCAATCAGCCCCAGCATTTT CAGTDRDPNSNQPQHF TRBJ1-5 NA TRBV2 TRBD1
TGTGCCAGCAGTGCCTCCCCCGGGACGGTTAATTCACCCCTCCACTTT CASSASPGTVNSPLHF TRBJ1-6 NA TRBV28 NA
TGTGCCAGCAGCTCTACGTCAGGGGCCCTAGATTCACCCCTCCACTTT CASSSTSGALDSPLHF TRBJ1-6 many TRBV7-8 NA
TGTGCCAGCAGTCCGGGACTAGCGGGAGGAGGGGAGCAGTACTTC CASSPGLAGGGEQYF TRBJ2-7 NA TRBV6-8 TRBD2
TGTGCCACCAGCAGAGAGGGACAGTACTATTCACCCCTCCACTTT CATSREGQYYSPLHF TRBJ1-6 NA TRBV15 TRBD1
TGTGCCATCAGTGACTACCAAGAGTCCCAGTACTTC CAISDYQESQYF TRBJ2-5 NA TRBV10-3 NA
TGTGCCAGCCGCCACCTCTCTAGCGTTGAGCAGTTCTTC CASRHLSSVEQFF TRBJ2-1 NA TRBV7-8 NA
TGTGCCAGCAGCCCTAGCTTAGCCAAAAACATTCAGTACTTC CASSPSLAKNIQYF TRBJ2-4 many TRBV7-9 NA
TGTGCCAGCAGTTTGGGTGGGGTCTGTGACACTGAAGCTTTCTTT CASSLGGVCDTEAFF TRBJ1-1 NA TRBV28 NA
TGTGCCAGCAGTTGGGCGGGAGGGCTTTCCGTCGGGGAGCTGTTTTTT CASSWAGGLSVGELFF TRBJ2-2 few TRBV2 TRBD2
TGTGCCAGCAGGAGACAGGGTGGGGCCGGGGAGCTGTTTTTT CASRRQGGAGELFF TRBJ2-2 few TRBV6-6 TRBD1
TGTGCCAGCAGTCTACTTACTCCGAACACTGAAGCTTTCTTT CASSLLTPNTEAFF TRBJ1-1 NA TRBV28 NA
TGTGCCAGCAGTTCCCTTAGGGGCAGGTTGTCTGGGGCCAACGTCCTGACTTTC CASSSLRGRLSGANVLTF TRBJ2-6 NA TRBV12-3/TRBV12-4 NA
TGTGCCAGCAGTTATTCGCTCAGGGGCGCGGGCAATCAGCCCCAGCATTTT CASSYSLRGAGNQPQHF TRBJ1-5 NA TRBV6-8 NA
TGCAGTGCTAGATCCGGGAGGGCCCGGGAGCAGTACTTC CSARSGRAREQYF TRBJ2-7 NA TRBV20-1 TRBD2
TGTGCCAGCAGGCCGCACGCGGGGGCCACTGAAGCTTTCTTT CASRPHAGATEAFF TRBJ1-1 few TRBV28 NA
TGTGCCAGCAGCTTAGCGCCTCCGAGAACTGAAGCTTTCTTT CASSLAPPRTEAFF TRBJ1-1 many TRBV7-2 NA
TGTGCCAGCACCAGGGTTAATCAGCCCCAGCATTTT CASTRVNQPQHF TRBJ1-5 NA TRBV6-1 NA
TGTGCCAGCAGCTTAATTCCGACTACGCAGTATCGGGCCGGGGAGCTGTTTTTT CASSLIPTTQYRAGELFF TRBJ2-2 many TRBV7-8 NA
TGCGCCAGCAGCGGTACCGGGGCCCATTCACCCCTCCACTTT CASSGTGAHSPLHF TRBJ1-6 few TRBV5-1 NA
TGCGCCAGCAGCTTGGGACAGGGAGGGTCTGGGGCCAACGTCCTGACTTTC CASSLGQGGSGANVLTF TRBJ2-6 NA TRBV5-1 NA
TGTGCCTGCTCCCAACCTGGGCTCCCCCGAGGAGATACGCAGTATTTT CACSQPGLPRGDTQYF TRBJ2-3 NA TRBV30 NA